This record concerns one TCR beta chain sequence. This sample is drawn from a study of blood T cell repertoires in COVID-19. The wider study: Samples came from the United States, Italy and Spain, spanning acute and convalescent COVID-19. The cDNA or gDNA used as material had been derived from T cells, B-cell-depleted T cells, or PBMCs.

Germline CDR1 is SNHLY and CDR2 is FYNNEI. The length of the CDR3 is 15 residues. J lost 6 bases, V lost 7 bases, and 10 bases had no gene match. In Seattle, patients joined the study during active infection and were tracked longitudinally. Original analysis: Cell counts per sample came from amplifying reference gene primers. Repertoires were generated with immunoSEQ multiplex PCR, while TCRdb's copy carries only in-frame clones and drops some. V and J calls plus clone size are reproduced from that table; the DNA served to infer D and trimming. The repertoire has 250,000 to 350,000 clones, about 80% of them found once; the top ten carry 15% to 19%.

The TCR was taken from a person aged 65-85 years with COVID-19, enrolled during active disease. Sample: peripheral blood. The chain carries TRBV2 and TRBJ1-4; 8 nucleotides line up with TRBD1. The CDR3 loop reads CASMLGQGEHEKLFF. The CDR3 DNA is TGTGCCAGCATGCTCGGACAGGGAGAACATGAAAAACTGTTTTTT.